The rows below give T cell receptor beta chains drawn from one sample of a study of blood T cell repertoires in COVID-19. Profiling relied on immunoSEQ multiplex PCR, and the TCRdb table lists in-frame clones only, not all of them. The sample has under 200,000 clones, around 86% seen once. The sequencing input was peripheral blood. All receptors derive from a man between 18 and 35 years old with acute or convalescent COVID-19. The CDR3 runs from the conserved cysteine through the conserved F or W. A D gene is named only where the DNA matches it firmly.

d_gene	v_gene	CDR3aa
TRBD1	TRBV7-9	CASWAFPGGNYGYTF
-	TRBV7-3	CASSSQTGELFF
TRBD1	TRBV6-5	CASSRGTANNSPLHF
-	TRBV2	CASSEALRGLQQYF
TRBD1	TRBV4-1	CASSQPPRTGWTGELFF
-	TRBV7-8	CASGRDGINYGYTF
TRBD2	TRBV9	CASSASGGGASTDTQYF
TRBD2	TRBV9	CASSVVAGGRNEQFF
-	TRBV7-3	CASSFGGGGTGELFF
TRBD2	TRBV19	CASSILAGGDNEQFF
TRBD1	TRBV10-1	CASSRDSNQPQHF
TRBD2	TRBV4-1	CASSHNSGGAVGTQYF
TRBD2	TRBV5-1	CASSPVGGASTDTQYF
-	TRBV19	CASSTTGDAGELFF
-	TRBV27	CASSPGQNYGYTF
TRBD2	TRBV5-1	CASSLGGGGSNEQFF
-	TRBV11-1	CASSSYDSYEQYF
-	TRBV19	CASIPAGGSYGYTF
TRBD1	TRBV24-1	CATRSGTGKNEQFF
-	TRBV3-1/TRBV3-2	CASSPPPTLGPTDTQYF
TRBD1	TRBV6-4	CASSRQGGEYNEQFF
TRBD1	TRBV3-1/TRBV3-2	CASSPPGQGGGYTF
TRBD1	TRBV19	CASSRDRGQDSPLHF
-	TRBV3-1/TRBV3-2	CASSQGQVQETQYF
TRBD1	TRBV11-2	CASSLAGQGAQPQHF
-	TRBV4-1	CASSQVLAVHDYNEQFF
-	TRBV30	CAWSVLRGLALSYNEQFF
TRBD2	TRBV24-1	CATSEGAGGPNTQYF
TRBD1	TRBV2	CASSGQGGVNQPQHF
TRBD1	TRBV19	CASRPGTGALKNTEAFF
TRBD2	TRBV7-2	CASSLMGLASAQYF
TRBD1	TRBV3-1/TRBV3-2	CASSRTGGPYNEQFF
TRBD1	TRBV6-6	CASSPTGGEGGYTF
-	TRBV30	CAWRPQRFGELFF
TRBD2	TRBV4-2	CASSQRPGTSGQTDTQYF
-	TRBV5-8	CASSPYNQPQHF
-	TRBV5-6	CASSLPYQETQYF
-	TRBV6-5	CASSFSSITDTQYF
TRBD1	TRBV27	CASSRQGPNEKLFF
-	TRBV11-2	CASSLFREGEAFF
-	TRBV21-1	CASNIGQGFGGYTF
TRBD1	TRBV27	CASGGDRVNGYTF
TRBD1	TRBV5-1	CASSPGQFTDTQYF
-	TRBV30	CAWSRGGDQETQYF
-	TRBV19	CASTRVESNQPQHF